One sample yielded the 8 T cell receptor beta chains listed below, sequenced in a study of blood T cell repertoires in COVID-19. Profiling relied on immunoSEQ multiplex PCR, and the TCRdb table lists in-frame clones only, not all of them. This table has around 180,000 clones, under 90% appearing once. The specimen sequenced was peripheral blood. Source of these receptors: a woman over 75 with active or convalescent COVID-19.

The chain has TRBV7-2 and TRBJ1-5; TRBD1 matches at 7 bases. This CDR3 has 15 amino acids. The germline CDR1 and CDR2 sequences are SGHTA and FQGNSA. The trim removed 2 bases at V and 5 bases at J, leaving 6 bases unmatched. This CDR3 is CASSLQGDTYQPQHF. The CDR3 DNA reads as TGTGCCAGCAGCTTACAGGGGGATACTTATCAGCCCCAGCATTTT.

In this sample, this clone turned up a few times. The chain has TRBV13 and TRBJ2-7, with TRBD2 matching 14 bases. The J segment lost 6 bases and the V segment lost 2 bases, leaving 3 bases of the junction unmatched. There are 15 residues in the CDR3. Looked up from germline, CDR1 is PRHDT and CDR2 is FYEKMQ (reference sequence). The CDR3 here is CASSLSGLAGGEQYF. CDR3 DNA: TGTGCCAGCAGCTTATCAGGACTAGCGGGAGGCGAGCAGTACTTC.

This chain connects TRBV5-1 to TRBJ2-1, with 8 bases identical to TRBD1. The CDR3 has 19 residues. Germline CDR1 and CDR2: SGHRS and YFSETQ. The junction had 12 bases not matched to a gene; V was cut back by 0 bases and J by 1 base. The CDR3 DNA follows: TGCGCCAGCAGCTTGGCCGGTACAGGGGGAATAGGATCCTACAATGAGCAGTTCTTC. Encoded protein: CASSLAGTGGIGSYNEQFF.

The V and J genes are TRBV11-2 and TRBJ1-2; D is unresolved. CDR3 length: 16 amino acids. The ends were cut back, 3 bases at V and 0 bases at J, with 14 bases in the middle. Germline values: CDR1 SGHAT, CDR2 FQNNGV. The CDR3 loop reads CASSFGLGSSNYGYTF. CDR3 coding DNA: TGTGCCAGCAGCTTTGGTCTAGGCTCTTCTAACTATGGCTACACCTTC.

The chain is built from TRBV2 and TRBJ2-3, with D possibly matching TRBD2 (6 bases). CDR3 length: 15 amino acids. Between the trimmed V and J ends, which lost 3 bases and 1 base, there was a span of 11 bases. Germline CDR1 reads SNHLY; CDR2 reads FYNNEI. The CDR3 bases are TGTGCCAGCAGTGATTGGCGGGACCGCACAGATACGCAGTATTTT. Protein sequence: CASSDWRDRTDTQYF.

The CDR3 DNA follows: TGTGCCAGCAGCCAAGTTCTTAATGCCTACGAGCAGTACTTC. As protein: CASSQVLNAYEQYF. This chain connects TRBV3-1 (or the pseudogene TRBV3-2) to TRBJ2-7; D uncertain. Trimming shortened V by 1 base and J by 2 bases, and 9 bases separated the two germline ends. The CDR3 sequence is 14 residues long. Looked up from germline, CDR1 is LGHDT and CDR2 is YNNKEL (reference sequence).

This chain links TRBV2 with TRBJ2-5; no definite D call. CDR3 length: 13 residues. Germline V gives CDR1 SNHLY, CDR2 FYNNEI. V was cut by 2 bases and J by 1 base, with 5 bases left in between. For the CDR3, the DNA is TGTGCCAGCAGTGAACCCTCCCAAGAGACCCAGTACTTC. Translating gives CASSEPSQETQYF.

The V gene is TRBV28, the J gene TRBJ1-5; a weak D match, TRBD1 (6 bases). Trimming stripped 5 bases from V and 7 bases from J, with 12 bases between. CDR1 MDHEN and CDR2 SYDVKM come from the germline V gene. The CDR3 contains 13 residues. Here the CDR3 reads CASSETGQQPQHF. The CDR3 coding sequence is TGTGCCAGCAGTGAAACCGGACAGCAGCCCCAGCATTTT.